The 3 T cell receptor beta chains in this list originate from one sample, sequenced in a study of blood T cell repertoires in COVID-19 (dated by TCRdb to 2020 to 2022). Library preparation employed the immunoSEQ multiplex PCR assay. Imported from immuneACCESS, the table was reduced by TCRdb to in-frame sequences with V and J called. These copies leave out some clones; in studies compared against another copy, an unresolved V gene accounts for under half, and the cause of the remainder is not known. This sample is represented by about 83,000 clones; more than 75% of them were singletons. The top ten constitute about 16% of the sample. Source material: peripheral blood. The source of these receptors is a woman older than 75 with active or convalescent COVID-19.

This clone was found once. This rearrangement joins TRBV5-5 to TRBJ2-1, with 11 bases that match TRBD1. Germline V gene sequence: CDR1 SGHKS, CDR2 YYEKEE (reference sequence). This CDR3 comprises 14 residues. Trimming took 3 bases from V and 8 from J; bases not matched to a gene: 4. The CDR3 nucleotides are TGTGCCAGCAGCTCCTGGACAGGGGGCTATGAGCAGTTCTTC. Encoded protein: CASSSWTGGYEQFF.

The genes are TRBV5-3 and TRBJ2-2; 12 bases fit TRBD2. TRBV5-3 is designated an ORF whose function remains uncertain. The CDR3 has 18 residues. Trimming at V came to 1 base and at J to 6 bases, leaving 10 bases not matched to a gene. CDR3 protein: CARSLPLAGGPPAGELFF. The DNA of the CDR3 is TGTGCCAGAAGCTTGCCACTAGCGGGGGGCCCCCCCGCCGGGGAGCTGTTTTTT.

The J gene is TRBJ2-1, the V gene TRBV7-2; D unclear. This CDR3 spans 13 amino acids. The V gene's germline CDR1 is SGHTA and CDR2 FQGNSA. Trimming shortened V by 1 base and J by 4 bases, and 5 bases separated the two germline ends. CDR3 residues: CASSLVPYNEQFF. CDR3 in DNA: TGTGCCAGCAGCTTAGTCCCGTACAATGAGCAGTTCTTC.